A single sample gave rise to the 22 T cell receptor beta chains below, sequenced in a study of response to subunit inactivated influenza vaccine. TCRdb re-analysed the RT-PCR reads in MiXCR, keeping a single row per CDR3 protein. The sample includes around 530,000 distinct CDR3 sequences, approximately 10% of them seen just once. The sequenced sample was PBMCs from blood, obtained on the day of vaccination. These receptor sequences come from a man aged 50-60 years who received an inactivated influenza vaccine.

There are a few counts of this clonotype. The CDR3 protein is CASSVGTGDSPLHF. Here the CDR3 DNA reads TGTGCCAGCAGTGTCGGGACAGGGGATTCACCCCTCCACTTT. The chain links TRBV5-6 to TRBJ1-6; 10 bases line up with TRBD1. Trimming took 5 bases from V and 8 from J; bases not matched to a gene: 4. CDR1 is SGHDT, CDR2 YYEEEE, per germline. This CDR3 has 14 residues.

V is TRBV20-1 and J is TRBJ2-7; 9 nucleotides align to TRBD1. The junction had 7 bases not matched to a gene; V was cut back by 5 bases and J by 2 bases. Per germline, CDR1 DFQATT and CDR2 SNEGSKA (reference sequence). The CDR3 spans 14 residues. The CDR3 DNA reads as TGCAGTGCTGATGACCGGGACAGGGCCTACGAGCAGTACTTC. This encodes CSADDRDRAYEQYF.

This chain uses TRBV3-1 with TRBJ1-4, with D unresolved. The V end lost 3 bases, the J end lost 8 bases, and 7 bases lay between the germline ends. The CDR3 has 12 amino acids. CDR1 and CDR2 from the germline V gene are LGHDT and YNNKEL (reference sequence). The CDR3 DNA reads as TGTGCCAGCAGCCAGGGAGGAGAAAAACTGTTTTTT. Residues: CASSQGGEKLFF.

This clonotype has only a few counts. V and J are TRBV6-1 and TRBJ2-5, with 11 positions matching TRBD2. From germline, CDR1 is MNHNS and CDR2 SASEGT. After removal of 10 bases from V and 5 bases from J, the junction contained 9 bases not matched to a gene. CDR3 length equals 14 residues. The CDR3 protein is CATSIAGGPETQYF. CDR3 sequence (DNA): TGTGCCACCTCGATAGCGGGAGGGCCGGAGACCCAGTACTTC.

The chain employs TRBV15 and TRBJ1-1, with 7 positions matching TRBD1. V shed 8 bases, J shed 0 bases, and the junction held 6 bases outside the gene matches. Germline-derived CDR1 and CDR2 are LNHNV and YYDKDF (reference sequence). The CDR3 runs 14 residues. The CDR3 loop reads CATAMGQLNTEAFF. As DNA, the CDR3 is TGTGCCACCGCAATGGGACAGTTGAACACTGAAGCTTTCTTT.

This clonotype was counted between two and nine times. The chain employs TRBV3-1 and TRBJ2-5; no clear D. Germline CDR1 LGHDT, CDR2 YNNKEL (reference sequence). The CDR3 runs 13 residues. The V gene lost 7 bases and the J gene lost 4 bases, with 13 bases spanning the gap. The CDR3 protein is CASMGLLGETQYF. DNA of the CDR3: TGTGCCAGCATGGGCTTATTAGGAGAGACCCAGTACTTC.

The chain recombines TRBV2 with TRBJ2-3; 8 nucleotides match TRBD1. The trim removed 3 bases at V and 2 bases at J, leaving 4 bases unmatched. The CDR3 loop spans 15 amino acids. Germline loops: CDR1 SNHLY, CDR2 FYNNEI. This chain's CDR3 is CASSEGTGFTDTQYF. CDR3 sequence (DNA): TGTGCCAGCAGTGAGGGGACAGGTTTCACAGATACGCAGTATTTT.

This clonotype was observed at least ten times. The chain couples TRBV20-1 to TRBJ2-7; a possible D gene is TRBD1 (6 bases). CDR3 length: 14 amino acids. Trimming pared 4 bases from V and 3 bases from J, leaving 16 bases between. Germline V lookup: CDR1 DFQATT, CDR2 SNEGSKA (reference sequence). CDR3 nucleotide sequence: TGCAGTGCTATAGGACCGGACAGCGACTACGAGCAGTACTTC. Translation: CSAIGPDSDYEQYF.

The chain links TRBV4-3 to TRBJ2-5; 9 bases match TRBD2. Germline loops: CDR1 LGHNA, CDR2 YSLEER. J was trimmed by 5 bases and V by 1 base; bases with no gene match: 5. This CDR3 is built from 15 residues. CDR3 protein: CASSQAVAGVETQYF. Written as DNA, the CDR3 is TGCGCCAGCAGCCAAGCGGTAGCGGGAGTCGAGACCCAGTACTTC.

This clonotype was detected a few times. The chain is built from TRBV7-2 and TRBJ1-5; D perhaps matches TRBD1 (6 bases). CDR1 and CDR2 from the germline V gene are SGHTA and FQGNSA. CDR3 length: 15 residues. V was cut by 5 bases and J by 5 bases, with 16 bases left in between. The CDR3 is CASSRGGAQHQPQHF. The CDR3 DNA follows: TGTGCCAGCAGCCGGGGGGGGGCTCAGCATCAGCCCCAGCATTTT.

The table lists this clonotype with a few counts. The gene calls are TRBV21-1 and TRBJ1-3. TRBV21-1 is designated a pseudogene. The CDR3 is 15 residues long. DNA of the CDR3: TGTGCCAGCAGCAGCGACGGGCACTCTGGAAACACCATATATTTT. Its translation is CASSSDGHSGNTIYF.

This clonotype was seen at least ten times. The gene calls are TRBV3-1 and TRBJ2-2; weak D call: TRBD2 (5 bases). V lost 0 bases and J lost 6, with 17 bases in between. CDR3 length: 17 amino acids. CDR1 and CDR2 (germline): LGHDT, YNNKEL (reference sequence). CDR3 amino acids: CASSQDTGIWDPGELFF. CDR3 in DNA: TGTGCCAGCAGCCAAGATACGGGGATCTGGGATCCCGGGGAGCTGTTTTTT.

In this sample, this clonotype turned up a few times. The chain links TRBV10-1 to TRBJ2-7; tentatively, D is TRBD1 (6 bases). This CDR3 region has 13 residues. Germline-derived CDR1 and CDR2 are WNHNN and SYGVQD (reference sequence). V was trimmed by 3 bases and J by 7 bases, leaving 13 bases between them. This CDR3 is CASSDYGQGEQYF. CDR3 nucleotides: TGCGCCAGCAGTGATTACGGGCAGGGGGAGCAGTACTTC.

The chain is built from TRBV7-2 and TRBJ2-7, with unresolved D. The CDR3 spans 14 residues. V was shortened by 5 bases and J by 2 bases, with 13 bases between the two germline ends. Per the germline V gene, CDR1 is SGHTA and CDR2 is FQGNSA. CDR3 DNA: TGTGCCAGCAGCCCGACGACTCTCCCCTACGAGCAGTACTTC. Translation gives CASSPTTLPYEQYF. Full variable domain (missing parts from reference TRBV7-2 and TRBJ2-7): GAGVSQSPSNKVTEKGKDVELRCDPISGHTALYWYRQSLGQGLEFLIYFQGNSAPDKSGLPSDRFSAERTGGSVSTLTIQRTQQEDSAVYLCASSPTTLPYEQYFGPGTRLTVT.

This chain uses TRBV6-5 with TRBJ2-7; D ambiguous. Deletions cut 0 bases from V and 2 bases from J, with 8 bases between. The CDR3 is made up of 14 amino acids. Germline V gene data show CDR1 as MNHEY and CDR2 as SVGAGI. CDR3 in DNA: TGTGCCAGCAGTTACTCAAACGGTCCCTACGAGCAGTACTTC. Its protein is CASSYSNGPYEQYF.

The chain is built from TRBV10-3 and TRBJ1-6, with 11 bases identical to TRBD1. J gave up 8 bases and V 11 bases, and 5 bases lay outside the gene matches. This CDR3 region has 13 residues. Germline CDR1 ENHRY, CDR2 SYGVKD. CDR3 coding DNA: TGTGCCGTCATGGGACAGGGGGATTCACCCCTCCACTTT. It codes for CAVMGQGDSPLHF.

This clonotype was found a few times. As DNA, the CDR3 is TGTGCCAGCAGTTCGACAGGGGGGCAGCCCCAGCATTTT. Translation: CASSSTGGQPQHF. The chain couples TRBV27 to TRBJ1-5; the match to TRBD1 covers 9 bases. Trimming at V came to 4 bases and at J to 7 bases, leaving 2 bases not matched to a gene. CDR3 length: 13 residues. Looked up from germline, CDR1 is MNHEY and CDR2 is SMNVEV (reference sequence).

The sample holds many counts of this clonotype. This chain uses TRBV5-1 with TRBJ2-7, with 10 bases lining up with TRBD2. The CDR3 spans 18 residues. Germline V gives CDR1 SGHRS, CDR2 YFSETQ. V gave up 0 bases and J gave up 1 base; unmatched junction bases: 10. CDR3 residues: CASSLVASGGLTSYEQYF. The CDR3 DNA follows: TGCGCCAGCAGCTTGGTTGCTAGCGGGGGCCTCACTTCCTACGAGCAGTACTTC.

In this sample, this clonotype turned up many times. CDR3 nucleotides: TGTGCCACCAGCAGTCGAGGGGTCCCTGGAAACACCATATATTTT. Its protein product is CATSSRGVPGNTIYF. The rearrangement links TRBV15 to TRBJ1-3, with D maybe TRBD1 (5 bases). V was pared by 3 bases and J by 2 bases, with 11 bases between. CDR3 length: 15 amino acids. Germline V CDR1 and CDR2: LNHNV, YYDKDF (reference sequence).

This clonotype was seen only a few times. V and J are TRBV7-2 and TRBJ2-1; D gene uncertain. This CDR3 has 13 residues. Trimming took 4 bases from V and 9 from J, leaving 13 bases between them. The V gene's germline CDR1 is SGHTA and CDR2 FQGNSA. In DNA form, the CDR3 reads TGTGCCAGCAGCTCTCAGGTGGAAGGTGAGCAGTTCTTC. Residues: CASSSQVEGEQFF.

This clonotype has only a few counts. The chain joins TRBV20-1 to TRBJ1-4; D might be TRBD1 (6 bases). The CDR3 is 13 amino acids. From germline, CDR1 is DFQATT and CDR2 SNEGSKA (reference sequence). With 7 bases removed from V and 5 bases from J, the gap between germline ends came to 14 bases. Here the CDR3 DNA reads TGCAGTGGTATTGACAGGATCAATGAAAAACTGTTTTTT. This codes for CSGIDRINEKLFF.

In its sample, this clonotype was seen many times. This chain joins TRBV4-2 and TRBJ2-7, with D possibly TRBD1 on 6 matching bases. The V end was cut by 1 base, the J end by 3 bases, with 28 bases between. Germline values: CDR1 LGHNA, CDR2 YNFKEQ. This CDR3 has 20 amino acids. The CDR3 nucleotides are TGTGCCAGCAGCCAAGGGGATGGGAAACAGGGTCCTTCTCTCTACTACGAGCAGTACTTC. This codes for CASSQGDGKQGPSLYYEQYF.